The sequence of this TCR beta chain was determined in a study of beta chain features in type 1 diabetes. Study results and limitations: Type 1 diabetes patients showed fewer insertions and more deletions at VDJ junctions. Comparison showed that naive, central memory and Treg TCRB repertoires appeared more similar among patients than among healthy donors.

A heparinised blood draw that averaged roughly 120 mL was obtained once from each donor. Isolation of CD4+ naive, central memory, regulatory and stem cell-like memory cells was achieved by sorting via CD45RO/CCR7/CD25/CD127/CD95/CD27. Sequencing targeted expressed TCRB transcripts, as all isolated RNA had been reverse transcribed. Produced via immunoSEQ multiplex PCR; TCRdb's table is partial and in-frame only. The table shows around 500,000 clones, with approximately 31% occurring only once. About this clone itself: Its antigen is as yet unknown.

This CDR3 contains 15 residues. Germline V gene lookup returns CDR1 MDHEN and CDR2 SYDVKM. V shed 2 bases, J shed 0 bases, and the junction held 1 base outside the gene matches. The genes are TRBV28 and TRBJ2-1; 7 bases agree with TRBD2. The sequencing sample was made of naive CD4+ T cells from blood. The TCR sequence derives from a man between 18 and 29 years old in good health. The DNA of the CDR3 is TGTGCCAGCAGTTTACGCGGGAGCTCCTACAATGAGCAGTTCTTC. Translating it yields CASSLRGSSYNEQFF.